This T cell receptor (beta chain) is from a study of cytomegalovirus exposure and HLA in healthy donors. The PCR was carried out with 60 Vbeta primers and 13 Jbeta primers. This table comes from immunoSEQ multiplex PCR, and its TCRdb copy is limited to in-frame clones, with some not included. The profile covers some 150,000 clones, with around 90% appearing a single time and under 0.95% taken by the ten largest. Whole-study findings and limits: Reportedly, fewer N-insertions than the approximately 650-donor mean appeared in an Asian-associated ancestry cluster in a later analysis.

As concerns this clone: Its specificity is not known.

The V gene end was trimmed by 6 bases and the J gene end by 7 bases; junction bases not matched to a gene: 15. The germline gives CDR1 KGHSH, CDR2 LQKENI. The CDR3 totals 16 residues. The chain employs TRBV18 and TRBJ1-2; 9 nucleotides line up with TRBD1. The receptor was isolated from a woman in her twenties or thirties in good health and CMV-seronegative. Material for sequencing was PBMCs. CDR3 coding DNA: TGTGCCAGCTCGCCTGGACAGGGGAGTTGGGCGTTTGGCTACACCTTC. Residues: CASSPGQGSWAFGYTF.